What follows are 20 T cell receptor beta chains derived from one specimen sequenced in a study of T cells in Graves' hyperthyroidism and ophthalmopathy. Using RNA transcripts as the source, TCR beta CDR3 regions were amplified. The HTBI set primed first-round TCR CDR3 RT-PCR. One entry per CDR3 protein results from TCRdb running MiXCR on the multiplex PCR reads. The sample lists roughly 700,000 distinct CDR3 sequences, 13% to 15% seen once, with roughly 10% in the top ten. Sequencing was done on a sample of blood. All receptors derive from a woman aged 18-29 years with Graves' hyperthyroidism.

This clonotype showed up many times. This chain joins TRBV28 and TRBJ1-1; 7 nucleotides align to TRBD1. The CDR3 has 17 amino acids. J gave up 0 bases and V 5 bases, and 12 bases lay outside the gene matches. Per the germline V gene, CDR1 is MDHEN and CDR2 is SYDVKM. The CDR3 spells CASSPIPDRAVNTEAFF. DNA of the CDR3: TGTGCCAGCAGTCCAATCCCCGACAGGGCGGTGAACACTGAAGCTTTCTTT.

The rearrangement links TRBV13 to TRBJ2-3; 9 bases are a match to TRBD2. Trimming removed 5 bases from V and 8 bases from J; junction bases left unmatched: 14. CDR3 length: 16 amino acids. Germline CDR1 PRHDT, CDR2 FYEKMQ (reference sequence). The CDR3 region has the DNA TGTGCCAGCAGCCCGGTGACTAGCGGAAATTCAGGTACGCAGTATTTT. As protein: CASSPVTSGNSGTQYF. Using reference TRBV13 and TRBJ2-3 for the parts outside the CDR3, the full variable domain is AAGVIQSPRHLIKEKRETATLKCYPIPRHDTVYWYQQGPGQDPQFLISFYEKMQSDKGSIPDRFSAQQFSDYHSELNMSSLELGDSALYFCASSPVTSGNSGTQYFGPGTRLTVL.

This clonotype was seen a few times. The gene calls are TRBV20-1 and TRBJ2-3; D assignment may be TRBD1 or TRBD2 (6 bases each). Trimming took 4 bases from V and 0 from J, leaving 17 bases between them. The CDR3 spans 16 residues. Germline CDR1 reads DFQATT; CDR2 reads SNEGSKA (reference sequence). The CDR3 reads CSAKIFSGASTDTQYF. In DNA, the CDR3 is TGCAGTGCTAAAATTTTCTCGGGGGCTAGCACAGATACGCAGTATTTT.

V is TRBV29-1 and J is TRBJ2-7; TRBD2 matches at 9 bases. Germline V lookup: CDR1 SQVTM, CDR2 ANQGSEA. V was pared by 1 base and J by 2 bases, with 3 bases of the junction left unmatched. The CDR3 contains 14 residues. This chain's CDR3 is CSVEGTSVPYEQYF. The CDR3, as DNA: TGCAGCGTTGAAGGGACTAGCGTCCCCTACGAGCAGTACTTC.

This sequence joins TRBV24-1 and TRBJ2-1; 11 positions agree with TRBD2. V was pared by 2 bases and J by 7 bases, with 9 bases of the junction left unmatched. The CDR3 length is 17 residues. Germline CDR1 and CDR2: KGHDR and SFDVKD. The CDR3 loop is CATSDSLSGRAPNEQFF. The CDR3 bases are TGTGCCACCAGTGATTCCCTTAGCGGGAGGGCCCCTAATGAGCAGTTCTTC.

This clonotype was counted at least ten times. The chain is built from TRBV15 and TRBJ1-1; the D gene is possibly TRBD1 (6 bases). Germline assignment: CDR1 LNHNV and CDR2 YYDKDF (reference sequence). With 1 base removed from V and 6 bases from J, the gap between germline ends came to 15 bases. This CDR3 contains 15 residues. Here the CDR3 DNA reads TGTGCCACCAGCAGAGGGGTGGAGGGGGTCGCTGAAGCTTTCTTT. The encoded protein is CATSRGVEGVAEAFF.

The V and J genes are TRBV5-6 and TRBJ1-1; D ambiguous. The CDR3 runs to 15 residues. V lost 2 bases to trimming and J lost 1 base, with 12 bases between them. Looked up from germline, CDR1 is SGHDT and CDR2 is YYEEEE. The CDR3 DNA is TGTGCCAGCAGCTTCCCATCACAATCGAACACTGAAGCTTTCTTT. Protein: CASSFPSQSNTEAFF.

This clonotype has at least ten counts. CDR3 region: CSARIAGGSYEQYF. The CDR3 DNA reads as TGCAGTGCTAGAATAGCGGGAGGTTCCTACGAGCAGTACTTC. The J gene is TRBJ2-7, the V gene TRBV20-1, with 10 bases that match TRBD2. J was trimmed by 1 base and V by 2 bases; bases with no gene match: 2. Looked up from germline, CDR1 is DFQATT and CDR2 is SNEGSKA (reference sequence). The CDR3 length is 14 residues.

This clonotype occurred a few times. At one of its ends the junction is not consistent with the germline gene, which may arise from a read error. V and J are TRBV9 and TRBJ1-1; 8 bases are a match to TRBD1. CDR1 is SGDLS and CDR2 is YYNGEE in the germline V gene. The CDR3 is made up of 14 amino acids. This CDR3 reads CASSAGGANTKAFF. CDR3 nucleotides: TGTGCCAGCAGCGCAGGGGGCGCGAACACTAAAGCTTTCTTT.

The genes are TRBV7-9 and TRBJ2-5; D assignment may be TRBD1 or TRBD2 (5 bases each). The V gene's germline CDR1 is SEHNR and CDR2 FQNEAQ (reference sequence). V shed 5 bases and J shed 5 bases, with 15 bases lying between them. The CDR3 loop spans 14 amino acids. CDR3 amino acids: CASSRFQGGETQYF. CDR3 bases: TGTGCCAGCAGCCGATTTCAGGGCGGGGAGACCCAGTACTTC.

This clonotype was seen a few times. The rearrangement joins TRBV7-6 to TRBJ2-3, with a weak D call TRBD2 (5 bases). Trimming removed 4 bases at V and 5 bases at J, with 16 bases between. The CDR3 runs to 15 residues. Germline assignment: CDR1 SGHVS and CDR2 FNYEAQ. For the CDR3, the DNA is TGTGCCAGCAGCTCCCCCCGACGGGGAGTAGATACGCAGTATTTT. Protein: CASSSPRRGVDTQYF.

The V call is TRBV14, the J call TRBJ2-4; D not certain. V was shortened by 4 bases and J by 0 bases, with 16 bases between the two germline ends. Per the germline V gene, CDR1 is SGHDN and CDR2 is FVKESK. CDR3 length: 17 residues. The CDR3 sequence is CASSRRSESLAKNIQYF. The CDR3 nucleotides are TGTGCCAGCAGCCGAAGATCGGAGAGTTTAGCCAAAAACATTCAGTACTTC.

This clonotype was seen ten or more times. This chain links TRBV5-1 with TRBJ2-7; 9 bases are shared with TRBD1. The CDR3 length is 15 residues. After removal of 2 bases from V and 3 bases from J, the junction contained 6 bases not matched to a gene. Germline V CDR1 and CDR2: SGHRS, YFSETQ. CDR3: CASSLRQGGNYEQYF. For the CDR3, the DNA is TGCGCCAGCAGCTTACGACAGGGGGGCAACTACGAGCAGTACTTC.

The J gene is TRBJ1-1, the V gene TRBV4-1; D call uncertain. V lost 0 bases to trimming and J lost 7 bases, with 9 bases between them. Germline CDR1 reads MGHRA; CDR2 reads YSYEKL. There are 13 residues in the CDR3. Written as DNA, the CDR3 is TGCGCCAGCAGCCAAGATCTCTGGGTTGAAGCTTTCTTT. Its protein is CASSQDLWVEAFF.

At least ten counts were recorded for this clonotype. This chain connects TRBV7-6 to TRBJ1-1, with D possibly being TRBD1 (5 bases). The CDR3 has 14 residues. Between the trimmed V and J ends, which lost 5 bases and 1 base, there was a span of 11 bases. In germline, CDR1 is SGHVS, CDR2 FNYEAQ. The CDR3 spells CASSPGLTNTEAFF. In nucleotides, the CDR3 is TGTGCCAGCAGCCCGGGACTTACGAACACTGAAGCTTTCTTT.

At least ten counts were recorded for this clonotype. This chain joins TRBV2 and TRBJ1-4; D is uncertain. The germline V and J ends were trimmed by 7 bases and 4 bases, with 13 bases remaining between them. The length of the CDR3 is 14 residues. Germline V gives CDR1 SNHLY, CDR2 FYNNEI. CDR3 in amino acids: CASTGSLFNEKLFF. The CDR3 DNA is TGTGCCAGCACTGGCAGCCTGTTTAATGAAAAACTGTTTTTT.

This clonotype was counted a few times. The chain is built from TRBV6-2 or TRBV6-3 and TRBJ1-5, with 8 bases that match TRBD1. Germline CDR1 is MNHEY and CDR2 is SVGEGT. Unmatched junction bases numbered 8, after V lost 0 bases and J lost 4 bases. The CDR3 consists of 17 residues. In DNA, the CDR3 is TGTGCCAGCAGTTACTCGATCATACAGGGGGGGAATCAGCCCCAGCATTTT. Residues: CASSYSIIQGGNQPQHF.

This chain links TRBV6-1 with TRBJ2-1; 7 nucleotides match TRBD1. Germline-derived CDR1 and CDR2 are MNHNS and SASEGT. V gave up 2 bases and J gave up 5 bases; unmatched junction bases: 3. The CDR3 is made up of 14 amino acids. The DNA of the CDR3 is TGTGCCAGCAGTGAACAGGGGGTTCACAATGAGCAGTTCTTC. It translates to CASSEQGVHNEQFF.

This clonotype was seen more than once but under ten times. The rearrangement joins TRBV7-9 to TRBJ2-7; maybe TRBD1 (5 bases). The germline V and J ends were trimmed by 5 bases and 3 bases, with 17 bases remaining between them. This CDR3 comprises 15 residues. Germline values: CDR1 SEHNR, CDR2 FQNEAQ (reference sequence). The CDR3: CASSNNIQGFYEQYF. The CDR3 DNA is TGTGCCAGCAGCAACAATATCCAGGGATTCTACGAGCAGTACTTC. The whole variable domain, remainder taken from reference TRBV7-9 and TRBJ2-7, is DTGVSQNPRHKITKRGQNVTFRCDPISEHNRLYWYRQTLGQGPEFLTYFQNEAQLEKSRLLSDRFSAERPKGSFSTLEIQRTEQGDSAMYLCASSNNIQGFYEQYFGPGTRLTVT.

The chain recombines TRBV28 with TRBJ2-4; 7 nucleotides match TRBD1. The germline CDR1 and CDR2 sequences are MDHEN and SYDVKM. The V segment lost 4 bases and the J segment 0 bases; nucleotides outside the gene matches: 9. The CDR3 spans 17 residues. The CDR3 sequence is CASSSAGGGLAKNIQYF. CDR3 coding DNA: TGTGCCAGCAGTTCGGCAGGGGGTGGCCTAGCCAAAAACATTCAGTACTTC. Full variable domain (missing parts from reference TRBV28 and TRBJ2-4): DVKVTQSSRYLVKRTGEKVFLECVQDMDHENMFWYRQDPGLGLRLIYFSYDVKMKEKGDIPEGYSVSREKKERFSLILESASTNQTSMYLCASSSAGGGLAKNIQYFGAGTRLSVL.